This T cell receptor beta chain is from a study of hypomethylating agent response in myelodysplastic syndrome (dated by TCRdb to 2020 to 2022). Some background on the complete study: The hypomethylating agent given was azacitidine in about 70% of the 11 patients and decitabine in 3 of 11 patients. Of the myelodysplastic syndrome patients in the cohort, nine or ten were male and 2 were female. Patients had a mean age of about 76 +/- 6.4 years, and a diploid cytogenetic profile was the most common. The mutation found most frequently was TET2, which appeared in about 45% of the 11 patients. Four or five patients did not respond, whereas six or seven responded with either complete response or hematologic improvement. Response was defined as complete response or hematologic improvement, and patients who met neither criterion were classified as non-responders.

The trim is 4 bases for V and 0 bases for J, with a gap of 17 bases between the germline ends. CDR1 and CDR2, looked up from the germline V gene, are SGHRS and YFSETQ. The CDR3 covers 18 residues, taking in both the cysteine and the phenylalanine. Solely the CDR3 DNA is kept, with 54 bases framed from the first base. Bulk bone marrow was analyzed, and T-cell subsets were not sorted. Bone marrow from more than nine myelodysplastic syndrome patients was immunosequenced for TCR beta CDR3 regions before and after hypomethylating agent therapy. For longitudinal repertoire tracking, every patient provided one baseline bone marrow and two to three bone marrows collected at different post-treatment timepoints. Whole bone marrow served as the source for genomic DNA extraction, with DNA quality checked using TapeStation, NanoDrop OneC and PicoGreen assays. This clone appeared a single time. Its antigen has not been determined. No much larger clonotype is one base removed from it; base qualities were not supplied.

Library creation used the immunoSEQ multiplex PCR assay. Survey resolution was applied, with two replicates of approximately 200 ng each being run for a total of about 400 ng of DNA per sample. Rearranged TCRB sequences in genomic DNA were detected with the hsTCRB kit using multiplex PCR primers targeting V and J genes. The first PCR used the QIAGEN Multiplex PCR Kit for around 33 cycles to amplify the CDR3 region. A second PCR of roughly 8 cycles attached sample barcodes and Illumina adapters to each replicate. Pooled libraries were quantified using a QuantStudio 6 and the KAPA library quantification kit. About 16 pM of pooled libraries went onto an Illumina MiSeq for sequencing, using single-end reads of 156 cycles plus an index read of 15 cycles. Concerning the study's data processing: VDJdb annotation flagged approximately 1.5% of about 180,000 unique clonotypes as previously reported viral-epitope-specific. Raw reads were processed into normalized, annotated TCRB repertoires with the immunoSEQ Data Assistant and immunoSEQ Analyzer. BioAnalyzer and version 0.6.5 of the immunarch R package were the tools used for clonotype analysis. Before richness was estimated, every repertoire was downsampled to the clone count of the smallest repertoire. Clonotypes were sorted into expanded, contracted or novel categories with Fisher's exact tests, where novel meant the clonotype had zero frequency before treatment. Significantly changed CDR3 beta sequences were clustered with GLIPH2 using simulation_depth=1000 and kmer_min_depth=3, and CDR3s shorter than five residues were excluded. Imported from immuneACCESS, the table was reduced by TCRdb to in-frame sequences with V and J called. These copies leave out some clones; in studies compared against another copy, an unresolved V gene accounts for under half, and the cause of the remainder is not known. V and J calls and clone size are copied from that table; D and trimming were computed from the DNA. The sample contains a few thousand clones, around 84% of them found a single time. 18% of the sample lies in the top ten.

Beyond this particular receptor, the publication reports: Novel clonotypes were found to emerge more often in responders, whereas more contracted clonotypes were observed in non-responders after treatment. The shared GLIPH2 clusters might recognize novel MDS antigens, but this possibility was not confirmed and requires experimental validation. Richness, rarefaction diversity and clonality did not change significantly after hypomethylating agent treatment, across all patients or within response groups. Because the healthy control donors and the MDS patients were not matched by age, the comparison between MDS and healthy samples could have been affected. Only ten to twelve patients were analyzed, making the cohort small.

Recombination linked TRBV5-1 to TRBJ2-6; the D call is tentative, TRBD1 or TRBD2, as each matches 7 bases. The clonotype was recovered from a human donor with myelodysplastic syndrome. The sample consisted of bone marrow, taken before or after starting hypomethylating agent treatment for myelodysplastic syndrome (not recorded which). The nucleotide sequence is TGCGCCAGCAGCCCCCAGGGGGGGGTAGGCTCTGGGGCCAACGTCCTGACTTTC. Protein translation: CASSPQGGVGSGANVLTF.